Below, 20 T cell receptor beta chains from the same sample are listed, as sequenced in a study of blood T cell repertoires in COVID-19. Some clones are missing from TCRdb's copy, which holds only in-frame ones; the method was immunoSEQ multiplex PCR. The data show some 140,000 clones, around 84% seen once. What was sequenced was PBMCs or T cells enriched from blood (not recorded which). These receptors all come from a middle-aged man with acute COVID-19.

The CDR3, as DNA: TGTGCCAGCAGAGCTCCCGCCAAAGCTAACTATGGCTACACCTTC. The encoded protein is CASRAPAKANYGYTF. This rearrangement joins TRBV6-5 to TRBJ1-2; D is unclear. The V gene's germline CDR1 is MNHEY and CDR2 SVGAGI. This CDR3 has 15 amino acids. The V and J ends lost 6 bases and 0 bases respectively, with 14 bases between them.

The chain combines TRBV7-2 with TRBJ2-7, with D possibly TRBD2 on 7 matching bases. The CDR3 loop spans 15 amino acids. Germline V gene sequence: CDR1 SGHTA, CDR2 FQGNSA. V lost 4 bases and J lost 4, with 17 bases in between. The CDR3 loop reads CASSWGRAGEYEQYF. The CDR3 bases are TGTGCCAGCAGCTGGGGGAGGGCAGGGGAGTACGAGCAGTACTTC.

This clone was seen more than once but under ten times. The chain recombines TRBV27 with TRBJ2-7, with 9 bases aligning to TRBD1. V shed 10 bases and J 6 bases; nucleotides not matched to a gene: 7. The CDR3 runs 12 residues. CDR1 and CDR2 (germline): MNHEY, SMNVEV (reference sequence). As DNA, the CDR3 is TGTGCCACAGGACAGGGGTTCTCCGAGCAGTACTTC. This sequence encodes CATGQGFSEQYF.

Turning to this clone: The same CDR3 also results from other DNA sequences found in this sample. This rearrangement joins TRBV5-1 to TRBJ2-1; TRBD2 agrees at 14 bases. The V gene end was trimmed by 3 bases and the J gene end by 6 bases; junction bases not matched to a gene: 2. CDR3 length equals 15 residues. Per germline, CDR1 SGHRS and CDR2 YFSETQ. The CDR3 DNA sequence: TGCGCCAGCAGCTCCGGACTAGCGGGGGGCAATGAGCAGTTCTTC. Protein product: CASSSGLAGGNEQFF.

The chain combines TRBV9 with TRBJ1-2; D is possibly TRBD1 (5 bases). Germline V gene lookup returns CDR1 SGDLS and CDR2 YYNGEE. Trimming cost V 1 base and J 5 bases, with 12 bases left between them. The CDR3 runs 14 residues. As DNA, the CDR3 is TGTGCCAGCAGCGTACAGGGTTATGGGTATGGCTACACCTTC. Translated, it gives CASSVQGYGYGYTF.

The chain employs TRBV11-2 and TRBJ1-6; 9 bases agree with TRBD1. This CDR3 is 15 amino acids long. V lost 4 bases, J lost 7 bases, and 5 bases stayed unmatched. From germline, CDR1 is SGHAT and CDR2 FQNNGV. The CDR3 region has the DNA TGTGCCAGCAGCTCTTGGACAGGGGCGAATTCACCCCTCCACTTT. This translates into CASSSWTGANSPLHF.

The chain joins TRBV3-1 (or the pseudogene TRBV3-2) to TRBJ2-5; TRBD2 aligns across 11 bases. Germline V gene sequence: CDR1 LGHDT, CDR2 YNNKEL (reference sequence). This CDR3 spans 16 amino acids. Germline trimming cut 0 bases from V and 8 bases from J; bases unmatched to any gene: 8. The CDR3 loop is CASSQDGSGGADTQYF. CDR3 DNA: TGTGCCAGCAGCCAAGATGGTAGCGGGGGGGCGGACACCCAGTACTTC.

This clone has just one count. V is TRBV18 and J is TRBJ1-1; 7 nucleotides agree with TRBD1. V gave up 0 bases and J gave up 3 bases; unmatched junction bases: 4. The CDR3 is 15 residues long. From germline, CDR1 is KGHSH and CDR2 LQKENI. CDR3 region: CASSPPNRGDTEAFF. DNA for the CDR3: TGTGCCAGCTCACCACCGAACAGGGGCGACACTGAAGCTTTCTTT. Drawing the rest from reference TRBV18 and TRBJ1-1, the complete variable domain is NAGVMQNPRHLVRRRGQEARLRCSPMKGHSHVYWYRQLPEEGLKFMVYLQKENIIDESGMPKERFSAEFPKEGPSILRIQQVVRGDSAAYFCASSPPNRGDTEAFFGQGTRLTVV.

The chain employs TRBV5-1 and TRBJ2-3, with 8 positions matching TRBD2. V lost 0 bases, J lost 0 bases, and 6 bases stayed unmatched. The CDR3 is made up of 17 amino acids. Germline V CDR1 and CDR2: SGHRS, YFSETQ. CDR3 in DNA: TGCGCCAGCAGCTTGGCCATTACTAGCGGAAGCACAGATACGCAGTATTTT. It encodes CASSLAITSGSTDTQYF.

The CDR3 DNA reads as TGTGCCAGCAGTGAAGGAATCAGCTACGAGCAGTACTTC. Its protein is CASSEGISYEQYF. V and J are TRBV2 and TRBJ2-7; D remains unclear. Trimming shortened V by 1 base and J by 3 bases, and 7 bases separated the two germline ends. Germline loops: CDR1 SNHLY, CDR2 FYNNEI. This CDR3 has 13 residues.

This chain links TRBV3-1 (or the pseudogene TRBV3-2) with TRBJ2-2, with 13 bases that match TRBD2. Trimming removed 5 bases from V and 1 base from J; junction bases left unmatched: 4. Germline values: CDR1 LGHDT, CDR2 YNNKEL (reference sequence). The CDR3 spans 17 residues. The CDR3 bases are TGTGCCAGCAGCAAAGGACTAGCGGGAGAGAACACCGGGGAGCTGTTTTTT. Translation gives CASSKGLAGENTGELFF.

The chain has TRBV5-1 and TRBJ1-1; a possible D gene is TRBD1 (6 bases). The CDR3 is made up of 16 amino acids. Germline V gene sequence: CDR1 SGHRS, CDR2 YFSETQ. V was cut by 3 bases and J by 1 base, with 16 bases left in between. The CDR3: CASSSMIGQRNTEAFF. CDR3 DNA sequence: TGCGCCAGCAGCTCTATGATCGGACAGCGGAACACTGAAGCTTTCTTT.

The gene calls are TRBV3-1 (or the pseudogene TRBV3-2) and TRBJ1-4, with 10 bases identical to TRBD1. Per germline, CDR1 LGHDT and CDR2 YNNKEL (reference sequence). This CDR3 has 15 amino acids. V shed 4 bases, J shed 9 bases, and the junction held 8 bases outside the gene matches. The CDR3 protein is CASSLEGQGSKKLFF. The CDR3 coding sequence is TGTGCCAGCAGCCTCGAGGGACAGGGGAGTAAAAAACTGTTTTTT.

The chain employs TRBV7-2 and TRBJ2-3; TRBD2 aligns across 11 bases. V shed 4 bases and J 4 bases; nucleotides not matched to a gene: 4. The CDR3 runs to 15 residues. Germline assignment: CDR1 SGHTA and CDR2 FQGNSA. Here the CDR3 reads CASSSGLAVADTQYF. The CDR3 coding sequence is TGTGCCAGCAGCTCGGGACTAGCGGTGGCAGATACGCAGTATTTT.

This chain uses TRBV28 with TRBJ1-4; D is undetermined. The CDR3 totals 11 residues. Trimming removed 6 bases from V and 7 bases from J, with 6 bases in between. The V gene's germline CDR1 is MDHEN and CDR2 SYDVKM. The chain's CDR3 is CASREIEKLFF. CDR3 DNA: TGTGCCAGCAGGGAGATTGAAAAACTGTTTTTT.

The chain couples TRBV4-2 to TRBJ2-7; D possibly corresponds to TRBD2 (6 bases). This CDR3 has 16 residues. V lost 0 bases to trimming and J lost 0 bases, with 12 bases between them. The germline V gene has CDR1 LGHNA and CDR2 YNFKEQ. Here the CDR3 DNA reads TGTGCCAGCAGCCAAGAGGCTAGCGCAGTCTCCTACGAGCAGTACTTC. It yields the protein CASSQEASAVSYEQYF.

This clone occurred a few times. This rearrangement joins TRBV3-1 (or the pseudogene TRBV3-2) to TRBJ1-1, with D maybe TRBD1 (6 bases). This CDR3 has 18 residues. Germline CDR1 LGHDT, CDR2 YNNKEL (reference sequence). V lost 2 bases and J 4 bases, leaving 23 bases between the germline ends. The CDR3 reads CASSQRGIASNRVTEAFF. The CDR3 nucleotides read TGTGCCAGCAGCCAAAGGGGGATCGCTTCTAACAGGGTCACTGAAGCTTTCTTT.

The gene calls are TRBV12-3 or TRBV12-4 and TRBJ1-2; D is possibly TRBD1 (6 bases). Trimming removed 6 bases at V and 7 bases at J, with 15 bases between. CDR3 length equals 13 residues. The CDR3 reads CASRIGQGSGYTF. DNA of the CDR3: TGTGCCAGCAGAATAGGGCAGGGGAGTGGCTACACCTTC.

V and J are TRBV5-1 and TRBJ1-4; possibly TRBD1 for D (6 bases). The germline CDR1 and CDR2 sequences are SGHRS and YFSETQ. This CDR3 spans 15 amino acids. The V end was cut by 3 bases, the J end by 7 bases, with 16 bases between. In DNA form, the CDR3 reads TGCGCCAGCAGCTCGTTAGGACAGAAGGGTGAAAAACTGTTTTTT. Its translation is CASSSLGQKGEKLFF.

This clone appeared a single time. The chain uses TRBV25-1 and TRBJ1-2, with a weak D call TRBD1 (5 bases). Germline CDR1 and CDR2: MGHDK and SYGVNS. Trimming removed 1 base at V and 1 base at J, with 13 bases between. The CDR3 has 16 residues. The CDR3 coding sequence is TGTGCCAGCAGTGAATCGGGCGGGGCTTATAACTATGGCTACACCTTC. Translated: CASSESGGAYNYGYTF.